The 21 T cell receptor beta chains reported below all come from one sample, sequenced in a study of blood T cell repertoires in COVID-19. Repertoires were generated with immunoSEQ multiplex PCR, while TCRdb's copy carries only in-frame clones and drops some. The data contain some 130,000 clones, approximately 90% of them singletons. Input material: peripheral blood. The source is a man between 60 and 75 years old with active or convalescent COVID-19.

This chain uses TRBV27 with TRBJ2-1, with 9 bases that match TRBD1. The CDR3 runs 14 residues. The germline CDR1 and CDR2 sequences are MNHEY and SMNVEV (reference sequence). The V segment lost 5 bases and the J segment 5 bases; nucleotides outside the gene matches: 4. CDR3 protein: CASSMGQGNNEQFF. The CDR3 DNA sequence: TGTGCCAGCAGTATGGGACAGGGAAACAATGAGCAGTTCTTC.

This clone was detected only once. The sample contains more than one DNA sequence encoding this CDR3. This chain connects TRBV7-9 to TRBJ2-1; possible D gene TRBD1, 6 bases. CDR3 length equals 13 residues. The germline V gene has CDR1 SEHNR and CDR2 FQNEAQ (reference sequence). The V end was cut by 0 bases, the J end by 6 bases, with 6 bases between. The CDR3 DNA sequence: TGTGCCAGCAGCTTAGCAGGGGGCAATGAGCAGTTCTTC. It codes for CASSLAGGNEQFF.

V and J are TRBV15 and TRBJ2-7, with D unresolved. Germline lookup yields CDR1 LNHNV and CDR2 YYDKDF (reference sequence). V was shortened by 2 bases and J by 4 bases, with 15 bases between the two germline ends. The CDR3 is made up of 15 amino acids. The CDR3 nucleotides are TGTGCCACCAGCAGAACCCCTAACTCCAAGTACGAGCAGTACTTC. The encoded protein is CATSRTPNSKYEQYF.

The V gene is TRBV5-5, the J gene TRBJ2-2, with D possibly being TRBD1 (5 bases). Germline values: CDR1 SGHKS, CDR2 YYEKEE (reference sequence). Trimming took 2 bases from V and 2 from J, leaving 13 bases between them. There are 16 residues in the CDR3. CDR3 region: CASSLKDSANTGELFF. For the CDR3, the DNA is TGTGCCAGCAGCTTAAAAGACAGTGCCAACACCGGGGAGCTGTTTTTT.

The chain employs TRBV9 and TRBJ2-1; TRBD2 aligns across 10 bases. V was clipped by 3 bases and J by 4 bases; unmatched bases: 10. The CDR3 consists of 17 residues. Germline V gives CDR1 SGDLS, CDR2 YYNGEE. The CDR3 DNA follows: TGTGCCAGCAGCGCACGGGGACTAGCGCAATATTACAATGAGCAGTTCTTC. Its translation: CASSARGLAQYYNEQFF.

The V gene is TRBV7-2, the J gene TRBJ1-6; D gene ambiguous. The germline V gene encodes CDR1 SGHTA and CDR2 FQGNSA. CDR3 length: 16 residues. V shed 1 base and J shed 4 bases, with 11 bases lying between them. DNA for the CDR3: TGTGCCAGCAGCTTAGGGGGAGTCGGGTATAATTCACCCCTCCACTTT. Translated: CASSLGGVGYNSPLHF. The whole variable domain, remainder taken from reference TRBV7-2 and TRBJ1-6, is GAGVSQSPSNKVTEKGKDVELRCDPISGHTALYWYRQSLGQGLEFLIYFQGNSAPDKSGLPSDRFSAERTGGSVSTLTIQRTQQEDSAVYLCASSLGGVGYNSPLHFGNGTRLTVT.

The rearrangement links TRBV7-8 to TRBJ2-5, with D maybe TRBD1 (5 bases). Germline V lookup: CDR1 SGHVS, CDR2 FQNEAQ. CDR3 length: 15 residues. Trimming pared 1 base from V and 2 bases from J, leaving 11 bases between. CDR3 in amino acids: CASSLVRVGQETQYF. For the CDR3, the DNA is TGTGCCAGCAGCTTAGTCAGGGTTGGTCAAGAGACCCAGTACTTC. Full variable domain (rest looked up from reference TRBV7-8 and TRBJ2-5): GAGVSQSPRYKVAKRGQDVALRCDPISGHVSLFWYQQALGQGPEFLTYFQNEAQLDKSGLPSDRFFAERPEGSVSTLKIQRTQQEDSAVYLCASSLVRVGQETQYFGPGTRLLVL.

The rearrangement links TRBV28 to TRBJ2-6; no firm D call. V shed 8 bases and J shed 0 bases, with 5 bases lying between them. This CDR3 has 13 amino acids. The germline CDR1 and CDR2 sequences are MDHEN and SYDVKM. The CDR3 is CASGRSGANVLTF. In DNA, the CDR3 is TGTGCCAGCGGGCGCTCTGGGGCCAACGTCCTGACTTTC.

V usage is TRBV6-6 and J usage is TRBJ1-2; D remains unclear. Germline V CDR1 and CDR2: MNHNY, SVGAGI (reference sequence). CDR3 length: 13 residues. The V end lost 3 bases, the J end lost 7 bases, and 12 bases lay between the germline ends. The CDR3 spells CASSYYRSGGYTF. The CDR3, as DNA: TGTGCCAGCAGTTATTACAGAAGTGGTGGCTACACCTTC.

The gene calls are TRBV27 and TRBJ1-4; D uncertain. CDR1 is MNHEY, CDR2 SMNVEV, per germline (reference sequence). CDR3 length: 14 amino acids. V lost 5 bases, J lost 2 bases, and 9 bases lay in between. The CDR3 DNA follows: TGTGCCAGCAGTCGAGGTGGCACTAATGAAAAACTGTTTTTT. It translates to CASSRGGTNEKLFF. Full variable domain (missing parts from reference TRBV27 and TRBJ1-4): EAQVTQNPRYLITVTGKKLTVTCSQNMNHEYMSWYRQDPGLGLRQIYYSMNVEVTDKGDVPEGYKVSRKEKRNFPLILESPSPNQTSLYFCASSRGGTNEKLFFGSGTQLSVL.

The table lists this clone with a count of one. V gene TRBV11-2 combines with J gene TRBJ2-5; TRBD1 agrees at 9 bases. Germline V gene sequence: CDR1 SGHAT, CDR2 FQNNGV. This CDR3 is 16 amino acids long. V trimming: 1 base; J trimming: 1 base; junction bases outside the gene matches: 4. CDR3 in DNA: TGTGCCAGCAGCTTAGGGGGGACAGGGTCCCAAGAGACCCAGTACTTC. Protein sequence: CASSLGGTGSQETQYF. Drawing the rest from reference TRBV11-2 and TRBJ2-5, the complete variable domain is EAGVAQSPRYKIIEKRQSVAFWCNPISGHATLYWYQQILGQGPKLLIQFQNNGVVDDSQLPKDRFSAERLKGVDSTLKIQPAKLEDSAVYLCASSLGGTGSQETQYFGPGTRLLVL.

V gene TRBV25-1 combines with J gene TRBJ1-1; D is ambiguous. The V gene's germline CDR1 is MGHDK and CDR2 SYGVNS. This CDR3 comprises 15 residues. V lost 2 bases and J 6 bases, leaving 16 bases between the germline ends. CDR3 loop: CASSETRELEAEAFF. The CDR3 bases are TGTGCCAGCAGTGAAACCAGAGAACTCGAGGCTGAAGCTTTCTTT.

The rearrangement joins TRBV24-1 to TRBJ2-5, with D possibly TRBD1 on 6 matching bases. The germline CDR1 and CDR2 sequences are KGHDR and SFDVKD. CDR3 length equals 15 residues. V lost 3 bases, J lost 5 bases, and 15 bases lay in between. For the CDR3, the DNA is TGTGCCACCAGTGATCCGGGACAAGGGGAGGAGACCCAGTACTTC. Amino acid sequence: CATSDPGQGEETQYF.

CDR3 loop: CSARSGDEQYF. CDR3 nucleotide sequence: TGCAGTGCTAGATCGGGGGACGAGCAGTACTTC. The J gene is TRBJ2-7, the V gene TRBV20-1; D may be TRBD2 (6 bases). The CDR3 has 11 amino acids. The germline V gene encodes CDR1 DFQATT and CDR2 SNEGSKA (reference sequence). Trimming took off 2 bases at V and 5 bases at J, with 7 bases between the two ends.

Worth noting for this clone: Sequence at one end of the junction differs from germline and may be a read error. V usage is TRBV7-7 and J usage is TRBJ1-1, with D unclear. The length of the CDR3 is 13 residues. Germline CDR1 SSHAT, CDR2 FNYEAQ (reference sequence). CDR3 DNA: TGTGCTAGCAGCTTAGACAAAAACACTGAAGCTTTCTTT. This encodes CASSLDKNTEAFF.

Here the CDR3 reads CASSANDRVSEAFF. The CDR3 DNA follows: TGTGCCAGCAGCGCTAACGACAGGGTCTCTGAAGCTTTCTTT. The chain employs TRBV3-1 (or the pseudogene TRBV3-2) and TRBJ1-1; TRBD1 aligns across 7 bases. Germline V CDR1 and CDR2: LGHDT, YNNKEL (reference sequence). This CDR3 has 14 amino acids. Unmatched junction bases numbered 9, after V lost 5 bases and J lost 6 bases.

Remarks on this clone: A read error may account for a junction end that differs from germline. The chain links TRBV28 to TRBJ1-3, with D maybe TRBD1 (5 bases). The CDR3 is 16 amino acids. The germline V gene encodes CDR1 MDHEN and CDR2 SYDVKM. CDR3 residues: CARSLSTWGTGNTIYF. For the CDR3, the DNA is TGTGCCCGCAGTTTATCTACCTGGGGCACTGGAAACACCATATATTTT.

This chain joins TRBV6-5 and TRBJ1-5, with D possibly matching TRBD1 (5 bases). The CDR3 is 14 residues long. The germline V gene has CDR1 MNHEY and CDR2 SVGAGI. V was cut by 4 bases and J by 1 base, with 8 bases left in between. CDR3 sequence reads: CASSSRQSNQPQHF. The CDR3 nucleotides are TGTGCCAGCAGTTCCCGACAGAGCAATCAGCCCCAGCATTTT.

The chain employs TRBV5-1 and TRBJ2-3; D may be TRBD2 (6 bases). Germline CDR1 SGHRS, CDR2 YFSETQ. This CDR3 contains 14 residues. V shed 4 bases and J shed 2 bases, with 11 bases lying between them. The CDR3 DNA reads as TGCGCCAGCAGCCCCGGGAGCTACACAGATACGCAGTATTTT. It yields the protein CASSPGSYTDTQYF.

This chain joins TRBV18 and TRBJ2-3; D gene uncertain. The CDR3 consists of 13 residues. Germline V gene sequence: CDR1 KGHSH, CDR2 LQKENI. The germline V and J ends were trimmed by 4 bases and 1 base, with 6 bases remaining between them. The CDR3 nucleotides are TGTGCCAGCTCACGCGGAGGCACAGATACGCAGTATTTT. It translates to CASSRGGTDTQYF.

The chain couples TRBV11-1 to TRBJ1-1, with unresolved D. V was trimmed by 3 bases and J by 1 base, leaving 9 bases between them. Germline V gene sequence: CDR1 SGHAT, CDR2 FQDESV (reference sequence). The CDR3 totals 14 residues. CDR3 nucleotides: TGTGCCAGCAGCTTTGGACTTGGGAACACTGAAGCTTTCTTT. Amino acids: CASSFGLGNTEAFF.